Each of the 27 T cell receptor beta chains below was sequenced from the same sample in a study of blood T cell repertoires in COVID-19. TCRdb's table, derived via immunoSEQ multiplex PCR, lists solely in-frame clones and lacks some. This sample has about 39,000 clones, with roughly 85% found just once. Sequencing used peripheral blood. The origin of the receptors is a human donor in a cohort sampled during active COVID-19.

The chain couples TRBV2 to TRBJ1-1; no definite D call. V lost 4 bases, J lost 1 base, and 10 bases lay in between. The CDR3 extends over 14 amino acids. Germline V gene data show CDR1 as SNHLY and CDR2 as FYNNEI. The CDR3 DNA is TGTGCCAGCAGTGGGAGGGTCACGAACACTGAAGCTTTCTTT. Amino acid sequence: CASSGRVTNTEAFF. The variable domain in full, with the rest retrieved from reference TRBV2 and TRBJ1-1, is EPEVTQTPSHQVTQMGQEVILRCVPISNHLYFYWYRQILGQKVEFLVSFYNNEISEKSEIFDDQFSVERPDGSNFTLKIRSTKLEDSAMYFCASSGRVTNTEAFFGQGTRLTVV.

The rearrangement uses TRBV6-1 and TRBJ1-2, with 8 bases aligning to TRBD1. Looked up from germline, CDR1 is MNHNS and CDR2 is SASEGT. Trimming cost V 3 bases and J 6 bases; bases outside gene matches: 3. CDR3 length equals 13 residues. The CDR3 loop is CASSDRTGNGYTF. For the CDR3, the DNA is TGTGCCAGCAGTGACCGGACAGGGAATGGCTACACCTTC.

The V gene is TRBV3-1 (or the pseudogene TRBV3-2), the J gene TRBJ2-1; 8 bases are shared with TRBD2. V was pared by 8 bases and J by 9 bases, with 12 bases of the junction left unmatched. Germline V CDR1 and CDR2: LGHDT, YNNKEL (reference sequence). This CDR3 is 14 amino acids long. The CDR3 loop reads CASGKHGGDIEQFF. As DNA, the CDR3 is TGTGCCAGCGGAAAACACGGGGGGGATATTGAGCAGTTCTTC.

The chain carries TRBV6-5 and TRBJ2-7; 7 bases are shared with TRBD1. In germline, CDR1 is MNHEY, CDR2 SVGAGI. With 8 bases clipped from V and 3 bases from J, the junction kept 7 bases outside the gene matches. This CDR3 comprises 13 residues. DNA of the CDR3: TGTGCCAGCCAGGCGGCAGGGGGCTACGAGCAGTACTTC. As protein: CASQAAGGYEQYF.

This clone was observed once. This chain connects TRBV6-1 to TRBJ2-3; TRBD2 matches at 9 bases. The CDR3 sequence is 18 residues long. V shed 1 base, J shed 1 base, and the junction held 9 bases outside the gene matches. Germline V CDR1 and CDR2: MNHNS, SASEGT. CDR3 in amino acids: CASSEELLAGSGTDTQYF. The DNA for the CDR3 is TGTGCCAGCAGTGAAGAGCTTCTAGCGGGGAGTGGCACAGATACGCAGTATTTT.

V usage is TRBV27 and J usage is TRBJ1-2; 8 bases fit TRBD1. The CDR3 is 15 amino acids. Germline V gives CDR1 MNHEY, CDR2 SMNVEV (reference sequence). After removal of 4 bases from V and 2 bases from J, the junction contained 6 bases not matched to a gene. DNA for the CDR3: TGTGCCAGCAGTTCGACAGGGGTCCCAAACTATGGCTACACCTTC. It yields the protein CASSSTGVPNYGYTF.

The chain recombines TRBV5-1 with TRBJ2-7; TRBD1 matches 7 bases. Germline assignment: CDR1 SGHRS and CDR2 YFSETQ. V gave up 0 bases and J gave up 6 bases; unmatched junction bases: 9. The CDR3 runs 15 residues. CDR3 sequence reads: CASSLEGDRRTEQYF. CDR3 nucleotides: TGCGCCAGCAGCTTGGAGGGGGACAGACGAACCGAGCAGTACTTC.

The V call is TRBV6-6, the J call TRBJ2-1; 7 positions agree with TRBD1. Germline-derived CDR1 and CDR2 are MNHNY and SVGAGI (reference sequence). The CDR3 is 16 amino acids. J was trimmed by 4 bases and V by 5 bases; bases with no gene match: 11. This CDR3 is CASSGDRGTAYNEQFF. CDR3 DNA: TGTGCCAGCAGTGGGGATCGAGGGACAGCTTACAATGAGCAGTTCTTC.

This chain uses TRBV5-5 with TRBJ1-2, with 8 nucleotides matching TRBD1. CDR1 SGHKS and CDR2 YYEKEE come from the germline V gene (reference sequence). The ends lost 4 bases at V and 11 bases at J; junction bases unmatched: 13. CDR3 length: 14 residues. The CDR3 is CASSRGQGPTYYTF. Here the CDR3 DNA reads TGTGCCAGCAGCCGAGGACAGGGACCTACATATTACACCTTC.

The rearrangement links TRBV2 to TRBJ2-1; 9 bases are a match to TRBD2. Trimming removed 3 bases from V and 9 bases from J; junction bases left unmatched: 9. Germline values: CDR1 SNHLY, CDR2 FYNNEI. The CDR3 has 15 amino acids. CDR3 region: CASSDQVLAGSEQFF. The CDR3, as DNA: TGTGCCAGCAGTGACCAGGTTCTAGCGGGGTCTGAGCAGTTCTTC.

The CDR3 reads CATSREGARNQPQHF. CDR3 coding DNA: TGTGCCACCAGCAGAGAGGGGGCTAGAAATCAGCCCCAGCATTTT. The chain couples TRBV15 to TRBJ1-5; the D gene is possibly TRBD1 (6 bases). Trimming shortened V by 0 bases and J by 4 bases, and 10 bases separated the two germline ends. This CDR3 region has 15 residues. CDR1 is LNHNV and CDR2 is YYDKDF in the germline V gene (reference sequence).

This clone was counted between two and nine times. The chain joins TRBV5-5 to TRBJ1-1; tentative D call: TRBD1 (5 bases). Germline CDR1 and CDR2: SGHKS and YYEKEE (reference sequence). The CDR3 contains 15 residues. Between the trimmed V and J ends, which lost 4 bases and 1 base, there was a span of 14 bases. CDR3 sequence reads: CASSQGLLGNTEAFF. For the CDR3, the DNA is TGTGCCAGCAGCCAGGGACTCCTGGGGAACACTGAAGCTTTCTTT.

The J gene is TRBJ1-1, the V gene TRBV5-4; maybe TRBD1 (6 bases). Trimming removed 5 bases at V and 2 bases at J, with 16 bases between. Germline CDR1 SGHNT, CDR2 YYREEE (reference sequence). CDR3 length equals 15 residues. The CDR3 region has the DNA TGTGCCAGCAGGTACTTACAGGGAGAAAACACTGAAGCTTTCTTT. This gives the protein CASRYLQGENTEAFF. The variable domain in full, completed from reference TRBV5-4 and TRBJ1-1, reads ETGVTQSPTHLIKTRGQQVTLRCSSQSGHNTVSWYQQALGQGPQFIFQYYREEENGRGNFPPRFSGLQFPNYSSELNVNALELDDSALYLCASRYLQGENTEAFFGQGTRLTVV.

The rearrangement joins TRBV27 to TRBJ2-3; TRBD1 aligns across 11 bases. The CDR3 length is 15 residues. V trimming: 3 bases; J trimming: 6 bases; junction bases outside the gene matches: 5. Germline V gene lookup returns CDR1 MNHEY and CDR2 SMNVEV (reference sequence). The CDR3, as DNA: TGTGCCAGCAGTTTCGGGACAGGGGGGATGGATACGCAGTATTTT. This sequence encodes CASSFGTGGMDTQYF.

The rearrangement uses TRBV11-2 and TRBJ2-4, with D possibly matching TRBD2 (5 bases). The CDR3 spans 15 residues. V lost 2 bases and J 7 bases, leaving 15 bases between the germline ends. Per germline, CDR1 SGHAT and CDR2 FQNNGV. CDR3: CASSLSGERANIQYF. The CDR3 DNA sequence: TGTGCCAGCAGCTTATCCGGGGAACGGGCCAACATTCAGTACTTC.

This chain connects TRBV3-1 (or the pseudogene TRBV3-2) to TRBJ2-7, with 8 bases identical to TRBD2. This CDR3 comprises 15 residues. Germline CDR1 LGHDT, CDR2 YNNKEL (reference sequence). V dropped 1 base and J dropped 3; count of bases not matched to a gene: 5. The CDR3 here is CASSQGTSGSYEQYF. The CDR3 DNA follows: TGTGCCAGCAGCCAAGGAACTAGCGGAAGCTACGAGCAGTACTTC.

CDR3 loop: CASRPGMTTDTQYF. The CDR3 bases are TGTGCCAGCAGACCGGGGATGACCACAGATACGCAGTATTTT. This chain joins TRBV7-2 and TRBJ2-3; D is possibly TRBD2 (5 bases). Germline CDR1 is SGHTA and CDR2 is FQGNSA. This CDR3 has 14 amino acids. The V end was cut by 6 bases, the J end by 2 bases, with 12 bases between.

The CDR3 here is CASSKGALYNEQFF. The CDR3 DNA reads as TGTGCCAGCTCTAAGGGGGCTCTCTACAATGAGCAGTTCTTC. This rearrangement joins TRBV14 to TRBJ2-1; 7 nucleotides align to TRBD1. V lost 8 bases, J lost 3 bases, and 7 bases stayed unmatched. The germline V gene encodes CDR1 SGHDN and CDR2 FVKESK. The CDR3 is made up of 14 amino acids.

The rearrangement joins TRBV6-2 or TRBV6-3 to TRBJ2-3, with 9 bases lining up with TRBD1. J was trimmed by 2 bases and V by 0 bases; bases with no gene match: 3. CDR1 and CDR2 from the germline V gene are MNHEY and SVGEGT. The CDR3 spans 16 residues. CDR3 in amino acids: CASSYSRTGVTDTQYF. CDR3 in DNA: TGTGCCAGCAGTTACTCGCGGACAGGGGTCACAGATACGCAGTATTTT.

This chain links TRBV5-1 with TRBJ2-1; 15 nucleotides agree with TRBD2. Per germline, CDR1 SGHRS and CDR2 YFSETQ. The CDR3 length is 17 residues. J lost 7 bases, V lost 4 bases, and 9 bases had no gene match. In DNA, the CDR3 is TGCGCCAGCAGCCCGGGACTAGCGGGAGGAGGGATTAATGAGCAGTTCTTC. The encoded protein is CASSPGLAGGGINEQFF.

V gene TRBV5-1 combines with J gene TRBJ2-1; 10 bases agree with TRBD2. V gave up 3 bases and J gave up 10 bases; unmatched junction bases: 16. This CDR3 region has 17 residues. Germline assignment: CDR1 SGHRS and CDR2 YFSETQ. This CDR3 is CASSSQVSGGARVEQFF. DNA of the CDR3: TGCGCCAGCAGCTCCCAAGTAAGCGGGGGGGCTCGAGTCGAGCAGTTCTTC.

The CDR3 bases are TGTGCCTGGAGTATTCCGTTCACCGGGGAGCTGTTTTTT. This encodes CAWSIPFTGELFF. The chain recombines TRBV30 with TRBJ2-2; D unresolved. The CDR3 runs to 13 residues. V was trimmed by 2 bases and J by 4 bases, leaving 8 bases between them. Germline lookup yields CDR1 GTSNPN and CDR2 SVGIG (reference sequence).

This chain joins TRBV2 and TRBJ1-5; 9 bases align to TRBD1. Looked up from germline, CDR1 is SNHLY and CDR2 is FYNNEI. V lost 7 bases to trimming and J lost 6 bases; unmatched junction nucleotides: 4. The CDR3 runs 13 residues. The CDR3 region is CASKGQGGQPQHF. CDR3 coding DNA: TGTGCCAGCAAGGGACAGGGTGGTCAGCCCCAGCATTTT. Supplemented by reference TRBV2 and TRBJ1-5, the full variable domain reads EPEVTQTPSHQVTQMGQEVILRCVPISNHLYFYWYRQILGQKVEFLVSFYNNEISEKSEIFDDQFSVERPDGSNFTLKIRSTKLEDSAMYFCASKGQGGQPQHFGDGTRLSIL.

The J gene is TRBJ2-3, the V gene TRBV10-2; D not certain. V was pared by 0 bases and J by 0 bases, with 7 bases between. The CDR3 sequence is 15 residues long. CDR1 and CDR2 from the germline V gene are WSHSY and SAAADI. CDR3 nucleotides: TGCGCCAGCAGTGAGTCGCCTACTAGCACAGATACGCAGTATTTT. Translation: CASSESPTSTDTQYF.

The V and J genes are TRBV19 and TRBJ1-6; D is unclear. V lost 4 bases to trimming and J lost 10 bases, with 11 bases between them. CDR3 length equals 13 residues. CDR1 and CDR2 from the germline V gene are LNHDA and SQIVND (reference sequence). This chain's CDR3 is CASSKQPGSPLHF. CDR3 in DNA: TGTGCCAGTAGTAAACAGCCGGGATCACCCCTCCACTTT.

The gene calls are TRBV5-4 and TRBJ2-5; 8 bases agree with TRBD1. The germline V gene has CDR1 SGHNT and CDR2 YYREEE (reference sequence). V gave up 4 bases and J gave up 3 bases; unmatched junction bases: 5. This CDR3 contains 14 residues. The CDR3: CASSPGQAEETQYF. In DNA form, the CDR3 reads TGTGCCAGCAGCCCGGGACAGGCCGAAGAGACCCAGTACTTC.

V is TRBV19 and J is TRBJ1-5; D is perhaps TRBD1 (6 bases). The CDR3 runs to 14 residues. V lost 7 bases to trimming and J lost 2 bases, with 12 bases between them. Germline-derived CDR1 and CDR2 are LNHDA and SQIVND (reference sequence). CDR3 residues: CASNLQGGNQPQHF. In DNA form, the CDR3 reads TGTGCCAGTAACTTACAGGGAGGCAATCAGCCCCAGCATTTT.